This TCR beta chain was found in a study of T cells in Graves' hyperthyroidism and ophthalmopathy (dated by TCRdb to between 2019 and 2020). At the level of the whole study: A discovery cohort of roughly 100 patients, 43 with Graves' ophthalmopathy and under 60 with stable Graves' hyperthyroidism, was used to find distinguishing TCR V-J signatures. An independent validation cohort of around 19 hyperthyroidism patients and approximately 17 patients who later progressed to ophthalmopathy tested prospective prediction of ophthalmopathy. The roughly 100 discovery patients were randomly divided into training and test sets at a 7:3 ratio. TCR Vbeta CDR3 sequencing of 135 peripheral blood samples (43 ophthalmopathy, around 80 hyperthyroidism and roughly 17 progressor patients) is reported in the paper. Thyroid tissue and blood T-cell repertoires from about six Graves' hyperthyroidism patients were also compared in the study. Once sampling was done, hyperthyroidism patients were given methimazole at a starting dose of 30 mg daily, whereas ophthalmopathy patients were given high-dose intravenous methylprednisolone. Results and caveats for the whole study, not just this receptor: During validation, the model predicted progression to ophthalmopathy a median of around six months ahead of onset, with roughly 65% sensitivity and roughly 72% specificity. Sample size was not statistically predetermined, and blinding of investigators to group allocation was not performed. Most expanded thyroid clonotypes (frequency above 0.001) were also detected in blood, suggesting blood repertoires may reflect thyroid immune responses. A 13 V-J signature model separated ophthalmopathy from stable hyperthyroidism, with approximately 87% sensitivity and about 81% specificity in cross-validation and 80%/75% in testing.

Of note for this clonotype: No antigen is known for it. No much larger clonotype is one base removed from it; base qualities were not supplied.

Exclusion was applied to patients with uncontrolled infections, other autoimmune diseases, pregnancy or lactation. Diagnoses were established on the basis of clinical symptoms, serum thyroxine and TRAb, thyroid ultrasound, and orbital computed tomography. Trizol reagent was used to extract total RNA, and RNA quality was then checked on an Agilent 2100 Bioanalyzer. Amplification of TCR beta CDR3 regions was carried out from RNA transcripts. The first round of RT-PCR for the TCR CDR3 was performed with the HTBI primer set and the Qiagen OneStep RT-PCR kit. Libraries were constructed in a second round of multiplex PCR, after which size selection and purification were carried out. Sequencing of the libraries was done on an Illumina HiSeq2000 using paired-end 100 bp reads. As for the authors' bioinformatics: Raw data were processed with SOAPnuke, discarding reads with adapters, uncalled bases, mean Phred below 15, or no exact constant-primer or identifier match. High-quality paired reads were merged with COPE v1.2.5, and unique nucleotide sequences were defined as clonotypes. Clonotypes were aligned to IMGT TRBV, TRBD and TRBJ reference segments using MiTCR v1.1. Analysis was restricted to V-J combinations with a frequency above 0.0001, which covered roughly 99% of repertoires. The TCS score was defined as F50 (clonal expansion) divided by E x V (chaos), with BLOSUM62-based TCRdist calculated between CDR3 peptides within each V-J. Welch's t-statistics and random forest reduced 514 V-J features to roughly 13, which were used in a naive Bayes classifier (R e1071). The similarity between thyroid and blood repertoires was quantified using the Morisita-Horn index. The public reads were reprocessed in TCRdb via fastp at Q25 and MiXCR, keeping in-frame beta chains. Duplicate CDR3 protein sequences are folded into a single record with the most common DNA and genes. For this entry, the V and J calls and clone size follow TCRdb and not the study's own pipeline. Across this sample there are 660,000 or so distinct CDR3 sequences, with approximately 42% seen only once. The ten largest clones take up less than 9% of the sample.

From the germline V gene, CDR1 is SGHVS and CDR2 is FQNEAQ. The junction shows trimming of 5 bases on V and 5 bases on J, plus 7 bases between the germline ends. The CDR3 measures 12 amino acids from cysteine to phenylalanine. The CDR3 DNA has 36 bases and is translated from base 1. The TCR comes from an adult man with Graves' disease, either hyperthyroidism or ophthalmopathy (not recorded which). The source material was peripheral blood or thyroid tissue (not recorded which). The chain links TRBV7-8 with TRBJ1-5; the D segment could be TRBD1, given 5 matching bases. CDR3 protein: CASSQGHQPQHF. At the DNA level, the sequence is TGTGCCAGCAGCCAGGGCCATCAGCCCCAGCATTTT.